This passage covers 13 T cell receptor beta chains from one sample sequenced in a study of blood T cells in healthy people across ages. With a J-beta primer mix and a sample-barcoded 5' primer, a second PCR ran about 7 to 12 cycles. Each CDR3 protein gets one entry after TCRdb re-called the 5' RACE reads with MiXCR. The sample holds around 1,600,000 distinct CDR3 sequences, about 42% seen once. Sequencing input: blood. The receptors shown here come from a woman between 18 and 30 years old in good health.

The CDR3, as DNA: TGCAGTGCTAGAGATCGGGACAGGCGGGGTGAAAAACTGTTTTTT. Its translation is CSARDRDRRGEKLFF. J is TRBJ1-4 and V is TRBV20-1, with 8 bases fitting TRBD1. The junction had 7 bases not matched to a gene; V was cut back by 0 bases and J by 7 bases. The CDR3 spans 15 residues. CDR1 and CDR2 from the germline V gene are DFQATT and SNEGSKA (reference sequence).

The J gene is TRBJ2-1, the V gene TRBV6-6; D perhaps matches TRBD1 (6 bases). The CDR3 has 11 residues. Between the trimmed V and J ends, which lost 4 bases and 14 bases, there was a span of 12 bases. Germline V gene lookup returns CDR1 MNHNY and CDR2 SVGAGI (reference sequence). For the CDR3, the DNA is TGTGCCAGCAGTTTCCGGGACATAGAGTTCTTC. Its translation: CASSFRDIEFF.

This clonotype was counted between two and nine times. The chain couples TRBV4-3 to TRBJ2-1, with TRBD2 identical over 10 bases. In germline, CDR1 is LGHNA, CDR2 YSLEER. The CDR3 consists of 16 residues. The V gene end was trimmed by 0 bases and the J gene end by 7 bases; junction bases not matched to a gene: 6. The CDR3 reads CASSQDWLAGDNEQFF. Written as DNA, the CDR3 is TGCGCCAGCAGCCAAGATTGGCTAGCGGGAGATAATGAGCAGTTCTTC.

The V call is TRBV5-1, the J call TRBJ2-7; 7 bases agree with TRBD1. The tail of the sequence fits TRBJ2-4 better, so the J call may be wrong. Germline CDR1 reads SGHRS; CDR2 reads YFSETQ. The CDR3 has 15 amino acids. The chain's CDR3 is CASSSGGAEKNIQYF. The CDR3 DNA is TGCGCCAGCAGCTCAGGGGGAGCCGAAAAAAACATTCAGTACTTC.

The sample holds a few counts of this clonotype. The CDR3 spells CASTPWFRESTDTQYF. The CDR3 bases are TGTGCCAGCACCCCCTGGTTTCGGGAATCCACAGATACGCAGTATTTT. The genes are TRBV12-3 or TRBV12-4 and TRBJ2-3; D possibly corresponds to TRBD2 (5 bases). With 7 bases removed from V and 2 bases from J, the gap between germline ends came to 19 bases. The CDR3 has 16 residues.

This clonotype was observed once. The chain employs TRBV2 and TRBJ1-1; perhaps TRBD1 as D (6 bases). Germline-derived CDR1 and CDR2 are SNHLY and FYNNEI. V gave up 6 bases and J gave up 0 bases, with 14 bases separating them. The CDR3 totals 15 residues. The CDR3: CASSLQGTVNTEAFF. In DNA, the CDR3 is TGTGCCAGCAGCCTCCAGGGGACCGTGAACACTGAAGCTTTCTTT. Full variable domain (outside the CDR3, taken from reference TRBV2 and TRBJ1-1): EPEVTQTPSHQVTQMGQEVILRCVPISNHLYFYWYRQILGQKVEFLVSFYNNEISEKSEIFDDQFSVERPDGSNFTLKIRSTKLEDSAMYFCASSLQGTVNTEAFFGQGTRLTVV.

About this clonotype: Sequence at one end of the junction differs from germline and may be a read error. This chain links TRBV6-2 or TRBV6-3 with TRBJ2-5, with D unclear. The J call may be faulty, since TRBJ2-7 better matches the DNA end. The CDR3 length is 13 residues. Germline loops: CDR1 MNHEY, CDR2 SVGEGT. DNA for the CDR3: TGTGCCAGTAGTTATAGGTCTCGCTACGAGCAGTACTTC. Translated: CASSYRSRYEQYF.

The rearrangement links TRBV28 to TRBJ1-1; D call uncertain. V gave up 2 bases and J gave up 1 base, with 5 bases separating them. Germline values: CDR1 MDHEN, CDR2 SYDVKM. The CDR3 runs to 13 residues. The CDR3 loop is CASSLIENTEAFF. CDR3 bases: TGTGCCAGCAGTTTAATAGAGAACACTGAAGCTTTCTTT.

The chain combines TRBV9 with TRBJ1-1, with D unresolved. V shed 0 bases and J shed 8 bases, with 14 bases lying between them. The germline V gene has CDR1 SGDLS and CDR2 YYNGEE. This CDR3 spans 14 amino acids. CDR3 amino acids: CASSVGWESAEAFF. As DNA, the CDR3 is TGTGCCAGCAGCGTAGGTTGGGAGTCGGCGGAAGCTTTCTTT.

The chain couples TRBV7-3 to TRBJ2-1; 9 bases map to TRBD1. V dropped 5 bases and J dropped 15; count of bases not matched to a gene: 11. The CDR3 runs to 13 residues. From germline, CDR1 is SGHTA and CDR2 FQGTGA. The CDR3 DNA is TGTGCCAGCAGCAGCTTCGTAGGGACAGGGCGGTTCTTC. Its protein is CASSSFVGTGRFF.

This clonotype was counted between two and nine times. This rearrangement joins TRBV2 to TRBJ2-1; D remains unclear. V lost 0 bases, J lost 8 bases, and 8 bases lay in between. The CDR3 is 13 amino acids. Germline-derived CDR1 and CDR2 are SNHLY and FYNNEI. The CDR3 loop is CASSEAVIHEQFF. CDR3 DNA: TGTGCCAGCAGTGAAGCCGTCATCCATGAGCAGTTCTTC.

This chain uses TRBV7-2 with TRBJ2-7; TRBD2 aligns across 9 bases. The CDR3 loop spans 15 amino acids. Looked up from germline, CDR1 is SGHTA and CDR2 is FQGNSA. J lost 6 bases, V lost 1 base, and 7 bases had no gene match. The CDR3 spells CASSLDRLAGAEQYF. The CDR3 nucleotides read TGTGCCAGCAGCTTAGATCGATTAGCGGGAGCCGAGCAGTACTTC.

The chain couples TRBV9 to TRBJ2-7; D is unresolved. The ends were cut back, 0 bases at V and 4 bases at J, with 8 bases in the middle. The CDR3 contains 13 residues. From germline, CDR1 is SGDLS and CDR2 YYNGEE. CDR3 nucleotides: TGTGCCAGCAGCGTAGGAATGGGGTACGAGCAGTACTTC. Translated: CASSVGMGYEQYF.